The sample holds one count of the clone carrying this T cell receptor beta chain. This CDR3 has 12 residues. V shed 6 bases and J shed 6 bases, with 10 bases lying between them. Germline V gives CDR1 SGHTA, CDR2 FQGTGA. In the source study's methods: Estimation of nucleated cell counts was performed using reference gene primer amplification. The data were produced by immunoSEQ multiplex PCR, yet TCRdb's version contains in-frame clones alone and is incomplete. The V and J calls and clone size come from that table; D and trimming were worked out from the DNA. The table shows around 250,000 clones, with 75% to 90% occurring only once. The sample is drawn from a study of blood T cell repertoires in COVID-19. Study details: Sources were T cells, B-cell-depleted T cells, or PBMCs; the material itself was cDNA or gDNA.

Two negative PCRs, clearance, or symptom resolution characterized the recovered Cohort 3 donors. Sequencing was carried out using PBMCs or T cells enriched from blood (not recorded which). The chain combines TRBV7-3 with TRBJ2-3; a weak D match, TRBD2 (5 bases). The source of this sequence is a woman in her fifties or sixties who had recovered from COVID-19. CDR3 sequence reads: CASSSDWDTQYF. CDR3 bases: TGTGCCAGCAGTTCGGACTGGGATACGCAGTATTTT.